This T cell receptor (beta chain) was profiled in a study of T cell clones after liver transplantation. Study-level information: HCV positivity affected three of eight recipients; the rest lacked autoimmune or viral indications. Blood was drawn pre-transplant, before withdrawal, and after full or failed withdrawal. Regarding the study as a whole: Post-transplant, graft-donor-reactive CD4 TCRbeta sequences in blood dropped significantly in 5 of 8 subjects.

As regards this clone: The antigen is not known.

The CDR3 runs 16 residues. CDR1 is KGHSH, CDR2 LQKENI, per germline. Unmatched junction bases numbered 9, after V lost 5 bases and J lost 1 base. The repertoire was sequenced with immunoSEQ multiplex PCR; TCRdb's copy has only in-frame clones and lacks some. This table holds tens of thousands of clones, roughly 80% found once. The chain is built from TRBV18 and TRBJ2-3; 7 nucleotides match TRBD2. This TCR derives from a human patient who received a liver transplant. The graft donor may have contributed some T cells. Sample: CD4+ T cells from blood, taken at the 22-month timepoint. Here the CDR3 DNA reads TGTGCCAGCTCAAGAAGTGGCGGGAGTGGCACAGATACGCAGTATTTT. Its protein is CASSRSGGSGTDTQYF.